One sample yielded the 30 T cell receptor beta chains listed below, sequenced in a study of shared clonotypes between healthy human individuals. CD45RO negativity and positive selection for CCR7 defined naive CD8 cells, a population that excluded terminally differentiated effector memory CD45RA+ cells. Clones were sequenced by immunoSEQ multiplex PCR, and TCRdb holds only the in-frame ones, with some missing. The sample carries 560,000 or so clones, about 95% recorded once. The sequenced sample consisted of naive CD8+ T cells sorted from blood. The receptors come from a woman in her twenties or thirties in good health.

The chain is built from TRBV27 and TRBJ2-1; 9 bases are a match to TRBD2. The germline gives CDR1 MNHEY, CDR2 SMNVEV (reference sequence). Trimming removed 7 bases from V and 6 bases from J; junction bases left unmatched: 13. The CDR3 has 16 residues. CDR3 DNA: TGTGCCAGCATAGGGTGGCGGGAGGGACCTGGCAATGAGCAGTTCTTC. This translates into CASIGWREGPGNEQFF.

The chain combines TRBV19 with TRBJ2-7, with D unclear. The CDR3 sequence is 13 residues long. V dropped 3 bases and J dropped 0 bases, with 6 bases sitting between them. Germline V CDR1 and CDR2: LNHDA, SQIVND (reference sequence). CDR3 loop: CASSISTSYEQYF. DNA for the CDR3: TGTGCCAGTAGTATTTCAACCTCCTACGAGCAGTACTTC.

The rearrangement links TRBV27 to TRBJ2-7; weak D call: TRBD2 (6 bases). Deletions cut 2 bases from V and 3 bases from J, with 14 bases between. The CDR3 consists of 15 residues. CDR1 is MNHEY, CDR2 SMNVEV, per germline (reference sequence). The CDR3 DNA reads TGTGCCAGCAGTTTAATCGGCGGGATAAACTACGAGCAGTACTTC. It encodes CASSLIGGINYEQYF.

Turning to this clone: Compared with germline, one end of the junction differs, possibly owing to a read error. The V and J genes are TRBV5-6 and TRBJ2-2; D may match TRBD1 or TRBD2 (5 bases each). CDR1 and CDR2 from the germline V gene are SGHDT and YYEEEE. The CDR3 is 17 residues long. As DNA, the CDR3 is TGTGCCACGCAAGGGGTGGAGGAACAGAGGAACACCGAGGAGCTGTTTTTT. It codes for CATQGVEEQRNTEELFF.

The rearrangement links TRBV27 to TRBJ1-5; TRBD1 is a possible D gene (5 bases). CDR1 and CDR2 (germline): MNHEY, SMNVEV (reference sequence). The V gene lost 6 bases and the J gene lost 7 bases, with 22 bases spanning the gap. The CDR3 is made up of 16 amino acids. Here the CDR3 reads CASSPSSGDRNQPQHF. CDR3 DNA sequence: TGTGCCAGCAGCCCTTCTAGCGGGGACCGGAACCAGCCCCAGCATTTT.

The CDR3 DNA is TGTGCCACCCTTCGGGGGGGGCGCCACTCCTACAATGAGCAGTTCTTC. This sequence encodes CATLRGGRHSYNEQFF. The J gene is TRBJ2-1, the V gene TRBV2, with 8 positions matching TRBD2. Germline V CDR1 and CDR2: SNHLY, FYNNEI. V shed 10 bases, J shed 0 bases, and the junction held 11 bases outside the gene matches. The length of the CDR3 is 16 residues.

The rearrangement uses TRBV6-8 and TRBJ2-1; 12 nucleotides match TRBD2. The J segment lost 9 bases and the V segment lost 4 bases, leaving 7 bases of the junction unmatched. Germline CDR1 MNHGY, CDR2 SAAAGT. The CDR3 covers 15 residues. CDR3 DNA sequence: TGTGCCAGCAGTTCGACTAGCGGGAGCTGCGGTGAGCAGTTCTTC. Protein sequence: CASSSTSGSCGEQFF.

V gene TRBV28 combines with J gene TRBJ2-7; 11 bases are a match to TRBD2. V shed 4 bases and J 7 bases; nucleotides not matched to a gene: 15. The V gene's germline CDR1 is MDHEN and CDR2 SYDVKM. The CDR3 runs to 17 residues. The CDR3 here is CASSSHIAVTSGIEQYF. CDR3 coding DNA: TGTGCCAGCAGTTCTCATATTGCCGTGACTAGCGGGATTGAGCAGTACTTC.

This clone has only one observation. The V call is TRBV2, the J call TRBJ2-5; D remains unclear. The assigned J gene may be wrong: the sequence end matches TRBJ2-7 better. This CDR3 spans 11 amino acids. CDR1 and CDR2 (germline): SNHLY, FYNNEI. The CDR3 region has the DNA TGTGCCAGCAGTATGACCTACGAGCAGTACTTC. This encodes CASSMTYEQYF.

J is TRBJ2-7 and V is TRBV28; possibly TRBD2 for D (6 bases). Germline lookup yields CDR1 MDHEN and CDR2 SYDVKM. Trimming removed 8 bases from V and 7 bases from J, with 21 bases in between. This CDR3 has 14 amino acids. As DNA, the CDR3 is TGTGCCAGCGCCCTCGAGGGTTTTGGAGGGGAGCAGTACTTC. This gives the protein CASALEGFGGEQYF.

The rearrangement uses TRBV19 and TRBJ2-6, with D perhaps matching TRBD2 (6 bases). V was clipped by 5 bases and J by 1 base, with 9 bases between them. There are 15 residues in the CDR3. CDR1 is LNHDA, CDR2 SQIVND, per germline (reference sequence). CDR3 in amino acids: CASSGDLSGANVLTF. In nucleotides, the CDR3 is TGTGCCAGTAGTGGGGACTTGTCTGGGGCCAACGTCCTGACTTTC.

In its sample, this clone was seen a few times. This chain connects TRBV19 to TRBJ1-5; D gene uncertain. Trimming removed 1 base from V and 0 bases from J, with 7 bases in between. Germline assignment: CDR1 LNHDA and CDR2 SQIVND (reference sequence). The CDR3 runs 15 residues. The CDR3 region is CASSIVPYSNQPQHF. DNA of the CDR3: TGTGCCAGTAGTATAGTTCCTTATAGCAATCAGCCCCAGCATTTT.

The chain joins TRBV14 to TRBJ2-7; the match to TRBD2 covers 8 bases. This CDR3 has 15 amino acids. Trimming cost V 3 bases and J 3 bases; bases outside gene matches: 7. In germline, CDR1 is SGHDN, CDR2 FVKESK. CDR3 nucleotides: TGTGCCAGCAGCCATTGGAGCGGGAGTTTCTACGAGCAGTACTTC. This sequence encodes CASSHWSGSFYEQYF.

This rearrangement joins TRBV28 to TRBJ2-1, with TRBD1 matching 9 bases. With 6 bases clipped from V and 6 bases from J, the junction kept 12 bases outside the gene matches. Germline assignment: CDR1 MDHEN and CDR2 SYDVKM. There are 16 residues in the CDR3. CDR3 DNA sequence: TGTGCCAGCAGCTTTCGACAGGGGGTGTACCTCAATGAGCAGTTCTTC. Its protein is CASSFRQGVYLNEQFF.

The chain is built from TRBV28 and TRBJ2-5, with 7 bases lining up with TRBD2. The CDR3 spans 11 residues. V gave up 3 bases and J gave up 11 bases; unmatched junction bases: 3. Germline-derived CDR1 and CDR2 are MDHEN and SYDVKM. CDR3 nucleotide sequence: TGTGCCAGCAGTTTGATGCGGGAGCAGTACTTC. Translating it yields CASSLMREQYF.

This chain links TRBV13 with TRBJ2-7, with 10 bases matching TRBD2. The CDR3 spans 16 residues. CDR1 is PRHDT and CDR2 is FYEKMQ in the germline V gene (reference sequence). Losses at the gene ends were 3 bases for V and 4 bases for J; bases not matched to a gene: 9. CDR3 protein: CASSLGMGLASYEQYF. The CDR3 nucleotides are TGTGCCAGCAGCTTGGGTATGGGACTAGCGTCTTACGAGCAGTACTTC.

A remark on this clone: The same CDR3 can be traced to other DNA sequences in this sample. This chain links TRBV27 with TRBJ2-7; tentatively, D is TRBD2 (6 bases). Trimming pared 4 bases from V and 4 bases from J, leaving 11 bases between. This CDR3 contains 13 residues. Per germline, CDR1 MNHEY and CDR2 SMNVEV (reference sequence). The CDR3 DNA reads TGTGCCAGCAGTTGGGGGGTGGGGTACGAGCAGTACTTC. Translating it yields CASSWGVGYEQYF.

Here the CDR3 reads CASWRGNEQFF. In DNA form, the CDR3 reads TGTGCCAGTTGGCGGGGCAATGAGCAGTTCTTC. The chain uses TRBV19 and TRBJ2-1; maybe TRBD2 (6 bases). Per germline, CDR1 LNHDA and CDR2 SQIVND (reference sequence). The CDR3 has 11 amino acids. Trimming took 8 bases from V and 6 from J, leaving 8 bases between them.

V gene TRBV28 combines with J gene TRBJ2-3; 9 bases map to TRBD2. J gave up 1 base and V 2 bases, and 10 bases lay outside the gene matches. Germline V gene data show CDR1 as MDHEN and CDR2 as SYDVKM. The CDR3 has 18 amino acids. The CDR3 sequence: CASSLGAGLANGTDTQYF. CDR3 DNA: TGTGCCAGCAGTTTAGGGGCCGGACTAGCGAACGGCACAGATACGCAGTATTTT.

This rearrangement joins TRBV7-2 to TRBJ2-5, with D possibly TRBD2 on 5 matching bases. The CDR3 length is 16 residues. Trimming took 2 bases from V and 7 from J, leaving 20 bases between them. CDR1 SGHTA and CDR2 FQGNSA come from the germline V gene. CDR3 in amino acids: CASSLIAESEEATQYF. CDR3 DNA sequence: TGTGCCAGCAGCTTAATTGCGGAGAGCGAGGAGGCGACCCAGTACTTC.

This sequence joins TRBV21-1 and TRBJ2-2; TRBD1 was called by the table and not checked on the DNA. TRBV21-1 is recorded as a pseudogene. The CDR3 has 13 amino acids. CDR3: CASSDTGSGELFF. The CDR3 DNA reads as TGTGCCAGCAGCGACACAGGGTCCGGGGAGCTGTTTTTT.

V usage is TRBV30 and J usage is TRBJ2-4; possibly TRBD2 for D (5 bases). The V gene's germline CDR1 is GTSNPN and CDR2 SVGIG (reference sequence). Trimming stripped 5 bases from V and 3 bases from J, with 14 bases between. The CDR3 runs 14 residues. CDR3 bases: TGTGCCTGGGAGATATGGGAGCACAAAAACATTCAGTACTTC. Its translation is CAWEIWEHKNIQYF.

Concerning this clone: The same CDR3 also results from other DNA sequences found in this sample. The chain links TRBV27 to TRBJ2-1; TRBD2 agrees at 12 bases. Germline-derived CDR1 and CDR2 are MNHEY and SMNVEV (reference sequence). This CDR3 has 14 amino acids. V lost 5 bases and J lost 8; bases outside the gene matches: 4. CDR3 loop: CASSLTSGSHEQFF. Written as DNA, the CDR3 is TGTGCCAGCAGTCTGACTAGCGGGAGCCATGAGCAGTTCTTC.

V is TRBV13 and J is TRBJ2-3; D unresolved. Germline CDR1 is PRHDT and CDR2 is FYEKMQ (reference sequence). Between the trimmed V and J ends, which lost 4 bases and 6 bases, there was a span of 8 bases. This CDR3 has 12 amino acids. The CDR3 loop reads CASSSTPDTQYF. The CDR3 DNA reads TGTGCCAGCAGCTCAACTCCCGATACGCAGTATTTT.

DNA of the CDR3: TGTGCCAGCAGAGGGTCGATAGCGGGAGGGATAGATACGCAGTATTTT. Translating gives CASRGSIAGGIDTQYF. The rearrangement joins TRBV25-1 to TRBJ2-3, with 11 bases lining up with TRBD2. Losses at the gene ends were 6 bases for V and 5 bases for J; bases not matched to a gene: 10. The CDR3 spans 16 residues. In germline, CDR1 is MGHDK, CDR2 SYGVNS.

This chain joins TRBV21-1 and TRBJ1-5. TRBV21-1 is described as a pseudogene. The CDR3 is 16 residues long. In DNA form, the CDR3 reads TGTGCCAGCAGCAAAGCTAAAACTTGGGTGCGGCAGCCCCAGCATTTT. Protein sequence: CASSKAKTWVRQPQHF.

The count of this clone is one. The rearrangement links TRBV9 to TRBJ1-2; D ambiguous. This CDR3 has 10 amino acids. From germline, CDR1 is SGDLS and CDR2 YYNGEE. V was trimmed by 3 bases and J by 14 bases, leaving 11 bases between them. This chain's CDR3 is CASSGTSLTF. The CDR3 DNA reads as TGTGCCAGCAGCGGAACGTCCTTGACCTTC. Full variable domain (missing parts from reference TRBV9 and TRBJ1-2): DSGVTQTPKHLITATGQRVTLRCSPRSGDLSVYWYQQSLDQGLQFLIQYYNGEERAKGNILERFSAQQFPDLHSELNLSSLELGDSALYFCASSGTSLTFGSGTRLTVV.

The chain has TRBV5-4 and TRBJ2-7, with D possibly TRBD1 on 5 matching bases. The CDR3 has 15 amino acids. The ends were cut back, 0 bases at V and 2 bases at J, with 12 bases in the middle. Per the germline V gene, CDR1 is SGHNT and CDR2 is YYREEE (reference sequence). CDR3 bases: TGTGCCAGCAGCTTGGAGGACACCCACGCCTACGAGCAGTACTTC. This gives the protein CASSLEDTHAYEQYF. The full variable domain, completed using reference TRBV5-4 and TRBJ2-7, is ETGVTQSPTHLIKTRGQQVTLRCSSQSGHNTVSWYQQALGQGPQFIFQYYREEENGRGNFPPRFSGLQFPNYSSELNVNALELDDSALYLCASSLEDTHAYEQYFGPGTRLTVT.

The J gene is TRBJ2-1, the V gene TRBV27; D is perhaps TRBD2 (7 bases). Germline V gene lookup returns CDR1 MNHEY and CDR2 SMNVEV (reference sequence). Trimming took 5 bases from V and 0 from J, leaving 17 bases between them. CDR3 length: 17 residues. For the CDR3, the DNA is TGTGCCAGCAGTCAAAGGGGGGGCCAGAGCTCCTACAATGAGCAGTTCTTC. It codes for CASSQRGGQSSYNEQFF.

The V gene is TRBV7-2, the J gene TRBJ1-2; D ambiguous. There are 13 residues in the CDR3. Trimming removed 3 bases from V and 0 bases from J, with 5 bases in between. Germline V gene lookup returns CDR1 SGHTA and CDR2 FQGNSA. In DNA form, the CDR3 reads TGTGCCAGCAGCTTCCCTGCTAACTATGGCTACACCTTC. This gives the protein CASSFPANYGYTF.